This record covers a single TCR beta chain. V lost 4 bases, J lost 5 bases, and 17 bases lay in between. Germline V CDR1 and CDR2: MNHEY, SMNVEV (reference sequence). The CDR3 loop spans 15 amino acids. Authors' data handling: Reference gene primer amplification gave nucleated cell count estimates. Data came from immunoSEQ multiplex PCR; TCRdb stores just in-frame clones and leaves some out. The D gene and trimming were derived from the DNA, and the V and J assignments and clone size from that table. The sample includes 250,000 or so clones, about 90% seen only once; the top ten take around 2.3%. The entry originates in a study of blood T cell repertoires in COVID-19. Study overall: Both acute and convalescent COVID-19 samples were obtained from the United States, Italy and Spain. T cells, B-cell-depleted T cells, or PBMCs supplied cDNA or gDNA.

This sequence originates from a woman aged 55-69 years with COVID-19, enrolled during active disease. The sequencing sample was made of peripheral blood. J is TRBJ2-5 and V is TRBV27, with TRBD1 as a possible D gene (5 bases). CDR3: CASSWGVGLMETQYF. In DNA, the CDR3 is TGTGCCAGCAGTTGGGGTGTGGGGCTAATGGAGACCCAGTACTTC.